This T cell receptor (beta chain) was sequenced for a study of post-analysis software for immune sequencing data. The study's findings and limits: TRBV5-6, TRBV5-1 and TRBV20-1 were among a handful of TRBV segments more frequent in patients than controls.

cDNA libraries for TCR beta contained unique molecular identifiers. MiXCR, applied by TCRdb to the PCR reads, yields one record per CDR3 protein. The repertoire holds 650,000 to 850,000 distinct CDR3 sequences, with approximately 50% as singletons. Remarks on this clonotype: The antigen remains unidentified.

Germline values: CDR1 MNHNS, CDR2 SASEGT. The CDR3 consists of 16 residues. This clonotype originated in a girl aged 5-17 years with multiple sclerosis. The sample taken for sequencing was blood. The chain joins TRBV6-1 to TRBJ2-5, with 7 nucleotides matching TRBD2. The J call may be faulty, since TRBJ2-7 better matches the DNA end. The CDR3 protein is CASSELGGGKYYEQYF. The CDR3 DNA reads TGTGCCAGCAGTGAACTCGGGGGAGGGAAATACTACGAGCAGTACTTC.